These T cell receptor beta chains were read from a single sample in a study of blood T cell repertoires in COVID-19. TCRdb keeps only in-frame clones here, not all; method: immunoSEQ multiplex PCR. The data show tens of thousands of clones, about 86% seen once. The sequenced material came from peripheral blood. These receptors all come from a woman older than 75 in a cohort sampled during active or convalescent COVID-19. Each CDR3 is given without its conserved first and last residue. A clone size is listed for some rows: how often the clone was seen (once, few, many), or a class if it is expanded.

V	J	size	CDR3
TRBV9	TRBJ2-5	.	ASSVAGQGATETQY
TRBV15	TRBJ2-1	.	ATSRTLTSGPSYNEQF
TRBV19	TRBJ1-2	.	ASITPGGGYT
TRBV6-5	TRBJ1-1	.	ASRITGGLSAF
TRBV11-1	TRBJ2-7	.	ASSRTSSYEQY
TRBV30	TRBJ2-1	.	AWIGSRGRMHEQF
TRBV18	TRBJ2-3	.	ASHSEGQRTDTQY
TRBV5-4	TRBJ1-2	.	ASSSETGTGYT
TRBV3-1/TRBV3-2	TRBJ2-1	once	ASSLLAGWSEQF
TRBV3-1/TRBV3-2	TRBJ2-2	once	ASRNTARSGELF
TRBV4-1	TRBJ1-3	.	ASSQDPVNSGNTIY
TRBV6-4	TRBJ2-1	.	ASTTEPSGGYNEQF
TRBV15	TRBJ2-2	.	ATSILREGTGELF
TRBV5-1	TRBJ1-1	.	ASSLAGGENTEAF
TRBV12-3/TRBV12-4	TRBJ1-1	.	ASSPPGQGRTF
TRBV7-2	TRBJ2-3	.	ASGAQSGSSTDTQY
TRBV3-1/TRBV3-2	TRBJ2-1	.	ASSQLAGGSYNEQF
TRBV6-5	TRBJ1-2	.	ASSYYRNYGYT
TRBV5-6	TRBJ1-1	.	ASRGPGVTEAF
TRBV27	TRBJ1-2	.	ASSLGQGSNYGYT
TRBV5-1	TRBJ1-1	few	ASSPRGSMNTEAF
TRBV5-1	TRBJ2-1	.	ASSLGGGEAYNEQF
TRBV3-1/TRBV3-2	TRBJ2-3	.	ASSPRDRGRDTQY
TRBV2	TRBJ2-6	.	ASTAGVSVSGANVLT
TRBV5-1	TRBJ1-2	many	ASSPGDGDGYT
TRBV6-2/TRBV6-3	TRBJ2-3	.	ASSYLGRGIRSGDTQY
TRBV2	TRBJ2-3	.	ASLPRWTGTDTQY
TRBV18	TRBJ1-1	.	ASSRQGGTEAF
TRBV9	TRBJ2-7	once	ASSAGRVGEQY
TRBV30	TRBJ2-3	.	AWSPGGGGTDTQY
TRBV9	TRBJ1-3	.	ASSPDRARSGNTIY
TRBV11-3	TRBJ2-3	.	ASSLREGSTDTQY
TRBV4-2	TRBJ2-7	.	ASSRGSFGGGYEQY
TRBV11-2	TRBJ2-5	.	ASSLTPTSGLGETQY
TRBV3-1/TRBV3-2	TRBJ2-1	.	ASSPSGRKNEQF
TRBV16	TRBJ1-2	few	ASSLSTVPNYGYT
TRBV7-3	TRBJ2-5	.	ASSLTREHWETQY
TRBV28	TRBJ1-4	.	ASSSRGAANEKLF
TRBV7-8	TRBJ2-5	.	ASSAHRVRGQETQY
TRBV19	TRBJ1-1	.	ASSKRSTGGTEAF
TRBV5-1	TRBJ2-2	few	ASGQGGQTGELF
TRBV6-1	TRBJ2-2	.	ASRELLAGNTGELF
TRBV7-8	TRBJ1-1	few	ASSIFQNTEAF
TRBV10-3	TRBJ1-2	.	AISDLPGQGVSGYT